The clone carrying this T cell receptor (beta chain) was counted at least ten times. Trimming stripped 5 bases from V and 3 bases from J, with 17 bases between. This CDR3 comprises 15 residues. Germline values: CDR1 MNHNY, CDR2 SVGAGI (reference sequence). The data were taken from a study of CD8+CD57+ T cells in acquired aplastic anemia. Both TCR beta VDJ combination and CDR3 sequence profiling were carried out. Genomic DNA was the template for this profiling. TCRdb independently ran MiXCR on the reads; one entry per CDR3 protein. Of about 190,000 distinct CDR3 sequences listed, about half are singletons.

The sample taken for sequencing was sorted CD4+, CD8+, or CD8+CD57+ T cells (not recorded which) from PBMCs. The chain employs TRBV6-6 and TRBJ2-7; a possible D gene is TRBD1 (5 bases). This clonotype was sampled from a human donor in good health, serving as a control. The chain's CDR3 is CASSLAGPQGYEQYF. The DNA for the CDR3 is TGTGCCAGCAGTCTGGCCGGACCGCAGGGCTACGAGCAGTACTTC.